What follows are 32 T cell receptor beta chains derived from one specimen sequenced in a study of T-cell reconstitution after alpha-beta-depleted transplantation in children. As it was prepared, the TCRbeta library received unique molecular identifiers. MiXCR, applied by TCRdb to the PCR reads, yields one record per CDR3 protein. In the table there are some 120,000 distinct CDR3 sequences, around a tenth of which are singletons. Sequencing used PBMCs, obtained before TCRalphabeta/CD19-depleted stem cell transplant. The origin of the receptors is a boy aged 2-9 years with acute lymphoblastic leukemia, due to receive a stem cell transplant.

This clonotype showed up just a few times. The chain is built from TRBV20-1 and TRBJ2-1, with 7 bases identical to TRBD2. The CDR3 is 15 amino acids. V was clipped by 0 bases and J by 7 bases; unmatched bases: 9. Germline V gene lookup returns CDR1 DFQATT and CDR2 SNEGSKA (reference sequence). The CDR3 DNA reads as TGCAGTGCTAGAGATTATCGGGAGGATATTAATGAGCAGTTCTTC. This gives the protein CSARDYREDINEQFF.

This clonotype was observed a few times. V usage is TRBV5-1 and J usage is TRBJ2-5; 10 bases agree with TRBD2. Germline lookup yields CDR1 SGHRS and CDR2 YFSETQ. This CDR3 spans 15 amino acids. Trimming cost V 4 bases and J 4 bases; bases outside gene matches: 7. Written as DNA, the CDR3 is TGCGCCAGCAGCCCTAGCGGGAGAGGGGTAGAGACCCAGTACTTC. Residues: CASSPSGRGVETQYF.

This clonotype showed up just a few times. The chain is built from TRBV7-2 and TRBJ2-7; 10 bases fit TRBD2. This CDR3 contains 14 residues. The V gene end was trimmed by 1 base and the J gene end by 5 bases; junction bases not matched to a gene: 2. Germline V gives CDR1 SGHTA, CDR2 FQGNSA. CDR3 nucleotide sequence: TGTGCCAGCAGCTTAGGCCTAGCGGGAGACGAGCAGTACTTC. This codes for CASSLGLAGDEQYF.

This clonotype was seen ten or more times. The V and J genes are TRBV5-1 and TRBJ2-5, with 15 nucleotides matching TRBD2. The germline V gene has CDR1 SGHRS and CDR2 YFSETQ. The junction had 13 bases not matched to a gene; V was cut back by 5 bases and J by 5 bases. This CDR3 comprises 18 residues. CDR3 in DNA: TGCGCCAGCAGTCATGGACTAGCGGGAGGGCCAAGGAGTGAGACCCAGTACTTC. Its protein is CASSHGLAGGPRSETQYF.

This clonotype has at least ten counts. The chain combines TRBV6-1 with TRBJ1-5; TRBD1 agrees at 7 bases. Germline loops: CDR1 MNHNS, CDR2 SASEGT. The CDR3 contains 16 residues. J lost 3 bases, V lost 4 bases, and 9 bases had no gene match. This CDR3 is CASSATGGQSNQPQHF. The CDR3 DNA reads TGTGCCAGCAGTGCAACTGGGGGACAGTCCAATCAGCCCCAGCATTTT.

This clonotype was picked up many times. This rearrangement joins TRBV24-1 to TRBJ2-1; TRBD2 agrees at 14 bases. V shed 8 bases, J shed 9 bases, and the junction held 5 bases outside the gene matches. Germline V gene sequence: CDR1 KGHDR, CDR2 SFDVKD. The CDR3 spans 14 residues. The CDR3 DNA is TGTGCCACCATTCGACTAGCGGGAGGGGGTGAGCAGTTCTTC. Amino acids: CATIRLAGGGEQFF.

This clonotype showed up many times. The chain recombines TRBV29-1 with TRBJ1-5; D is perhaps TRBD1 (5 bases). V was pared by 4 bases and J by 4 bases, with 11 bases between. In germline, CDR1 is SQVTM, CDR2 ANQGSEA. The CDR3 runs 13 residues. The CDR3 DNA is TGCAGCGTTGGTGACAGCAAGAATCAGCCCCAGCATTTT. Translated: CSVGDSKNQPQHF.

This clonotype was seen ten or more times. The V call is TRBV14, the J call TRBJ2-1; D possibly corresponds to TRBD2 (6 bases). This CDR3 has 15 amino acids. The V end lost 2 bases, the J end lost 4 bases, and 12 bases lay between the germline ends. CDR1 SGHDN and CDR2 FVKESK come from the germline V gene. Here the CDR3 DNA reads TGTGCCAGCAGCCAATTTAAGGCGGGATACAATGAGCAGTTCTTC. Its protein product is CASSQFKAGYNEQFF.

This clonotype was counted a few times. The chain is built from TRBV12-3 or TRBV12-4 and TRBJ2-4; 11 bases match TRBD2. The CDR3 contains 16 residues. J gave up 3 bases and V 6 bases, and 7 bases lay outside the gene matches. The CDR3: CASSLGTSGFKNIQYF. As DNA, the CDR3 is TGTGCCAGCAGCCTCGGGACTAGCGGTTTCAAAAACATTCAGTACTTC.

The CDR3 reads CASSPLTYEQYF. The CDR3 DNA follows: TGTGCCAGCAGTCCACTTACCTACGAGCAGTACTTC. This chain joins TRBV28 and TRBJ2-7, with no clear D. Germline assignment: CDR1 MDHEN and CDR2 SYDVKM. The CDR3 runs 12 residues. The V end was cut by 5 bases, the J end by 2 bases, with 7 bases between.

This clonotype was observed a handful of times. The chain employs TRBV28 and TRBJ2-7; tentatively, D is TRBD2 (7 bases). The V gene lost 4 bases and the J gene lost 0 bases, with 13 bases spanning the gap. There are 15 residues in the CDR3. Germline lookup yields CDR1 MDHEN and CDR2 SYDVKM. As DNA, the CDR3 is TGTGCCAGCAGTTCAAAGGGGGGGGTCTCCTACGAGCAGTACTTC. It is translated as CASSSKGGVSYEQYF.

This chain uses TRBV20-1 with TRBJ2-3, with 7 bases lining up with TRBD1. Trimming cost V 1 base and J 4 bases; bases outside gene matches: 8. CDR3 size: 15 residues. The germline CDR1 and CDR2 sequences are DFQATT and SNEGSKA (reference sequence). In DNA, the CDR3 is TGCAGTGCTAGAGGTGCGACAGGGATATCAGATACGCAGTATTTT. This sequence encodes CSARGATGISDTQYF.

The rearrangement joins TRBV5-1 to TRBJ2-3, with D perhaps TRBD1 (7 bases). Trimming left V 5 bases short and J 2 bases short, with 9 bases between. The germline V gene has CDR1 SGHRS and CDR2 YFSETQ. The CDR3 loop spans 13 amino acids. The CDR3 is CASREGATDTQYF. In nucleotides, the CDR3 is TGCGCCAGCAGGGAGGGGGCCACAGATACGCAGTATTTT. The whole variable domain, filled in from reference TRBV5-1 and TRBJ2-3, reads KAGVTQTPRYLIKTRGQQVTLSCSPISGHRSVSWYQQTPGQGLQFLFEYFSETQRNKGNFPGRFSGRQFSNSRSEMNVSTLELGDSALYLCASREGATDTQYFGPGTRLTVL.

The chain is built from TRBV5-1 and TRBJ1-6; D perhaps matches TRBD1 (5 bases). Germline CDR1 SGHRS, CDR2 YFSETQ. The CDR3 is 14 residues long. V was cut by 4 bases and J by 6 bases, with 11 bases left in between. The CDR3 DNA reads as TGCGCCAGCAGCAGGGACCGCCTTAATTCACCCCTCCACTTT. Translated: CASSRDRLNSPLHF.

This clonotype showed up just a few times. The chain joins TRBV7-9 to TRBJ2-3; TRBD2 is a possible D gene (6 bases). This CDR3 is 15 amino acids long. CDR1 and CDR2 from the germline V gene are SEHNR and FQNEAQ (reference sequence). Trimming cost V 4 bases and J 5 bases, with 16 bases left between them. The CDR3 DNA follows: TGTGCCAGCAGCTACCGGAGGGCTGGGGAAGATACGCAGTATTTT. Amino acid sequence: CASSYRRAGEDTQYF.

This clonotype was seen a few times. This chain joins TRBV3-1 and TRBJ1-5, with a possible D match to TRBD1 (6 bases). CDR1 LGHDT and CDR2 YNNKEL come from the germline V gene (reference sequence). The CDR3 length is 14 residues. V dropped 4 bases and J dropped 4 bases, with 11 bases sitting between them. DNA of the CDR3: TGTGCCAGCAGCCCGGGACACGGGAATCAGCCCCAGCATTTT. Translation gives CASSPGHGNQPQHF.

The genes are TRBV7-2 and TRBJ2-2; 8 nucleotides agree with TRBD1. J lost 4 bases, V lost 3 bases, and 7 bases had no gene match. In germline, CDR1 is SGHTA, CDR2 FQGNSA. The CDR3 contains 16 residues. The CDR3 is CASSFYRGMATGELFF. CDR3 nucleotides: TGTGCCAGCAGCTTTTACAGGGGGATGGCCACCGGGGAGCTGTTTTTT.

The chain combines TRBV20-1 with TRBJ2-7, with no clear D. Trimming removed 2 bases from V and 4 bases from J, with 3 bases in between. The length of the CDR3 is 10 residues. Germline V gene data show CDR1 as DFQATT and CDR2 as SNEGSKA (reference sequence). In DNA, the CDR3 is TGCAGTGCTAGATTGTACGAGCAGTACTTC. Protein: CSARLYEQYF.

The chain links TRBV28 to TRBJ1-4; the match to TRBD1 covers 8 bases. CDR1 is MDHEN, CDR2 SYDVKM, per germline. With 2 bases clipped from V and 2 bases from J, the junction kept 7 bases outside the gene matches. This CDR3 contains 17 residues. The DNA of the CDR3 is TGTGCCAGCAGTTTAGTCCAGGGGGCGTCGACTAATGAAAAACTGTTTTTT. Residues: CASSLVQGASTNEKLFF. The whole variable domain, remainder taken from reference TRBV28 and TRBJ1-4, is DVKVTQSSRYLVKRTGEKVFLECVQDMDHENMFWYRQDPGLGLRLIYFSYDVKMKEKGDIPEGYSVSREKKERFSLILESASTNQTSMYLCASSLVQGASTNEKLFFGSGTQLSVL.

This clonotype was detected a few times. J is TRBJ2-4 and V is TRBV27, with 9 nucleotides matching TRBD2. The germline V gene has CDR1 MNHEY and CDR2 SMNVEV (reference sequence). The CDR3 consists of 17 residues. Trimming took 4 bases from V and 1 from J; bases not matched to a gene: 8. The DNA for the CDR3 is TGTGCCAGCAGTTCCCTGGCGGGAGGGACGGCCAAAAACATTCAGTACTTC. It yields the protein CASSSLAGGTAKNIQYF.

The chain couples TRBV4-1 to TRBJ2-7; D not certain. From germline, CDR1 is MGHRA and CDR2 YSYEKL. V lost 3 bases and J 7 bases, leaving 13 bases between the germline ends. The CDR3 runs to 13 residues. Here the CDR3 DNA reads TGCGCCAGCAGCCACAATCTCCTGGGGGAGCAGTACTTC. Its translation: CASSHNLLGEQYF.

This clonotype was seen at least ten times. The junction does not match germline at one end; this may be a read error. The chain's CDR3 is CASSLAGLNLLF. CDR3 DNA sequence: TGTGCCAGCAGTTTAGCGGGGCTAAATCTCCTCTTC. The chain couples TRBV12-3 or TRBV12-4 to TRBJ2-5; TRBD1 might be the D (5 bases). The CDR3 totals 12 residues.

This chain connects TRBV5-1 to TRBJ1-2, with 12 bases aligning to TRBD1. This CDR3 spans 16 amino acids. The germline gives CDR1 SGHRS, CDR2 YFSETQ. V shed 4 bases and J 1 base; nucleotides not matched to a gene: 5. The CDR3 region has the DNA TGCGCCAGCAGCGACCGGGACAGGGGGCGTAACTATGGCTACACCTTC. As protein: CASSDRDRGRNYGYTF. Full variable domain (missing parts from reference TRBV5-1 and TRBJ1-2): KAGVTQTPRYLIKTRGQQVTLSCSPISGHRSVSWYQQTPGQGLQFLFEYFSETQRNKGNFPGRFSGRQFSNSRSEMNVSTLELGDSALYLCASSDRDRGRNYGYTFGSGTRLTVV.

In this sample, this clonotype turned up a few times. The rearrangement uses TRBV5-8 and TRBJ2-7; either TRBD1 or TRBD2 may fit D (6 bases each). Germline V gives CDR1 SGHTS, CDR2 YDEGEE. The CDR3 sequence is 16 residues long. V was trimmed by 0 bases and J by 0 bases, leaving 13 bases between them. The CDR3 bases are TGTGCCAGCAGCTTGGTAGGGGGGTCGGGCTCCTACGAGCAGTACTTC. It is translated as CASSLVGGSGSYEQYF.

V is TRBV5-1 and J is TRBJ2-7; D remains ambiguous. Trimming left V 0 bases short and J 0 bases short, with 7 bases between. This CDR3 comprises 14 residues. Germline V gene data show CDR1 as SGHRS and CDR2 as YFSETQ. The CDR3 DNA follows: TGCGCCAGCAGCTTGGACATTCCCTCCTACGAGCAGTACTTC. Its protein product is CASSLDIPSYEQYF.

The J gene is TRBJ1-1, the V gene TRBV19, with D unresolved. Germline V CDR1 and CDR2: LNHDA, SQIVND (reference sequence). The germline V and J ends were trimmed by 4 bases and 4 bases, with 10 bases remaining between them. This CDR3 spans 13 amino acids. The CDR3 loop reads CASSKEMGTEAFF. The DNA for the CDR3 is TGTGCCAGTAGTAAGGAGATGGGCACTGAAGCTTTCTTT.

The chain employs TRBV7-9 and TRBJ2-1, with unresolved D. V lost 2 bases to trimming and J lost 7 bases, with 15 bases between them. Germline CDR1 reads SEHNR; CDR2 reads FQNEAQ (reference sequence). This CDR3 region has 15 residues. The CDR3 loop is CASSLYPVVGNEQFF. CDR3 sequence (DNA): TGTGCCAGCAGCTTATATCCGGTGGTAGGGAATGAGCAGTTCTTC.

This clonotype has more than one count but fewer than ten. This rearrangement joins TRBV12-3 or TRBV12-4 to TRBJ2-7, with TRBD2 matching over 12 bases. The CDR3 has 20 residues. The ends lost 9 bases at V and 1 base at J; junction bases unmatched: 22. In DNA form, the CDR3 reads TGTGCCAGTCGACAGGGGCGAAAAGGACTAGCGGGAAGGCTTTCCTACGAGCAGTACTTC. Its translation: CASRQGRKGLAGRLSYEQYF.

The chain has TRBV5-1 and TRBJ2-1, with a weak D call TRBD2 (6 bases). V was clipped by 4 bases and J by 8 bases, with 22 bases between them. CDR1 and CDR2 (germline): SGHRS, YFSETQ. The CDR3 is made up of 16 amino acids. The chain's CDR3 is CASSDGLNLLGHEQFF. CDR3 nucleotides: TGCGCCAGCAGCGACGGACTAAATCTCCTTGGCCATGAGCAGTTCTTC.

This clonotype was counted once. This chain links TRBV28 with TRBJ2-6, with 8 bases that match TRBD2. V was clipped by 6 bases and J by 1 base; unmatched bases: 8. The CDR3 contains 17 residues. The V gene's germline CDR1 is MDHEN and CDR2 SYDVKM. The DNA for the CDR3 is TGTGCCAGCAGGTCGGGGGGGCGGCTATCTGGGGCCAACGTCCTGACTTTC. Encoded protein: CASRSGGRLSGANVLTF.

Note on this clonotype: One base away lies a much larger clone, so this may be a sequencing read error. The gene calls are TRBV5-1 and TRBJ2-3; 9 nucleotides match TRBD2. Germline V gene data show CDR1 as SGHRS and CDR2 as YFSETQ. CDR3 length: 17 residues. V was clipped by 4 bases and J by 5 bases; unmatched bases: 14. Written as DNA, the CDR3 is TGCGCCAGCAGCCCGAGGTTGCGGGAGGGCCCAAGAGATACGCAGTATTTT. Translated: CASSPRLREGPRDTQYF. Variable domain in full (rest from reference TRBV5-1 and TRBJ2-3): KAGVTQTPRYLIKTRGQQVTLSCSPISGHRSVSWYQQTPGQGLQFLFEYFSETQRNKGNFPGRFSGRQFSNSRSEMNVSTLELGDSALYLCASSPRLREGPRDTQYFGPGTRLTVL.

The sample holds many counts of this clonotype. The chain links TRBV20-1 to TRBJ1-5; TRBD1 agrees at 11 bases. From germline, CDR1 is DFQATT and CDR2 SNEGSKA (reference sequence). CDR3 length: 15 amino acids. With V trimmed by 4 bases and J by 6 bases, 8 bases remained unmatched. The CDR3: CSATPGQGVRQPQHF. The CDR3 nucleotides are TGCAGTGCTACTCCGGGACAGGGGGTCCGTCAGCCCCAGCATTTT.